This T cell receptor beta chain was documented in a study of blood T cell repertoires in COVID-19. Study in general: The origin of the acute and convalescent COVID-19 samples was the United States, Italy and Spain.

Cohort allocation depended upon clinical history that participants reported. Cohort 3 donors were reported recovered after two negative PCRs, clearance, or symptom resolution. Measured with immunoSEQ multiplex PCR; TCRdb has only the in-frame clones, and not every one. This repertoire shows 300,000 to 400,000 clones, under 95% found once; its top ten account for 2.6%. Germline assignment: CDR1 SGDLS and CDR2 YYNGEE. The CDR3 is 15 amino acids. V shed 0 bases, J shed 9 bases, and the junction held 5 bases outside the gene matches. The sample taken for sequencing was PBMCs or T cells enriched from blood (not recorded which). The chain carries TRBV9 and TRBJ2-1; 11 nucleotides line up with TRBD2. The TCR comes from a man in his fifties or sixties who had recovered from COVID-19. The CDR3 region has the DNA TGTGCCAGCAGCGTAGTTAGCGGGAGGGGGAGTGAGCAGTTCTTC. As protein: CASSVVSGRGSEQFF.